Listed below are T cell receptor beta chains from one sample, sequenced in a study of blood T cell repertoires in COVID-19. TCRdb's copy holds only in-frame clones and misses some; the assay was immunoSEQ multiplex PCR. The table lists under 250,000 clones, 81% of them singletons. What was sequenced was peripheral blood. These receptors were collected from a woman older than 75 with acute or convalescent COVID-19. Both conserved end residues are part of each CDR3. A D gene is named only where the DNA matches it firmly. Expanded clones are given a class, and other clones once, few, many or no size at all.

d_call | clone_size | j_call | v_call | cdr3_aa | cdr3_nt
TRBD1 | . | TRBJ1-1 | TRBV30 | CALHHGAGGMNTEAFF | TGTGCCTTACACCACGGGGCAGGGGGCATGAACACTGAAGCTTTCTTT
. | once | TRBJ1-1 | TRBV2 | CASRATVEAFF | TGTGCCAGCAGAGCGACAGTTGAAGCTTTCTTT
TRBD2 | . | TRBJ2-5 | TRBV19 | CASSSGGQETQYF | TGTGCCAGTAGTAGCGGGGGGCAGGAGACCCAGTACTTC
TRBD2 | . | TRBJ2-3 | TRBV28 | CASRYRPGAGTDTQYF | TGTGCCAGCAGGTATCGTCCGGGAGCGGGGACAGATACGCAGTATTTT
TRBD1 | . | TRBJ2-7 | TRBV6-5 | CALRGQGANEQYF | TGTGCTCTTCGCGGGCAGGGGGCGAACGAGCAGTACTTC
. | . | TRBJ1-2 | TRBV6-1 | CASSEVTGYYGYTF | TGTGCCAGCAGTGAGGTGACAGGCTACTATGGCTACACCTTC
TRBD1 | . | TRBJ1-1 | TRBV6-1 | CASSLEGAGNTEAFF | TGTGCCAGCAGTCTCGAGGGGGCAGGGAACACTGAAGCTTTCTTT
. | . | TRBJ1-1 | TRBV2 | CASSEPGTEAFF | TGTGCCAGCAGTGAACCGGGCACTGAAGCTTTCTTT
TRBD1 | . | TRBJ1-2 | TRBV19 | CASADRTYGYTF | TGTGCCAGTGCGGACAGGACATATGGCTACACCTTC
. | once | TRBJ1-3 | TRBV9 | CASSVASLGVSAASSGNTIYF | TGTGCCAGCAGCGTAGCGTCCCTAGGGGTATCGGCAGCAAGCTCTGGAAACACCATATATTTT
. | . | TRBJ1-2 | TRBV6-6 | CASSPPPISGVLYGYTF | TGTGCCAGCAGTCCACCCCCAATTTCAGGGGTCCTCTATGGCTACACCTTC
TRBD1 | few | TRBJ1-1 | TRBV5-4 | CASSQWTGGSEAFF | TGTGCCAGCAGCCAATGGACAGGGGGGAGTGAAGCTTTCTTT
TRBD1 | . | TRBJ1-3 | TRBV6-5 | CASSIDRGGNTIYF | TGTGCCAGCAGTATAGACAGGGGAGGAAACACCATATATTTT
. | . | TRBJ1-3 | TRBV19 | CASSRQVISGNTIYF | TGTGCCAGTAGCCGACAGGTGATCTCTGGAAACACCATATATTTT
. | . | TRBJ2-3 | TRBV21-1 | CARATSGGDTDTQYF | TGTGCCAGGGCGACTAGCGGGGGAGACACAGATACGCAGTATTTT
. | . | TRBJ2-1 | TRBV18 | CASSRRPYGTESYNEQFF | TGTGCCAGCTCGCGACGACCTTATGGGACTGAATCCTACAATGAGCAGTTCTTC
. | . | TRBJ2-3 | TRBV28 | CASSSPATEGTQYF | TGTGCCAGCAGTTCCCCTGCGACGGAGGGTACGCAGTATTTT
. | . | TRBJ2-5 | TRBV20-1 | CSASMVQGRPLTQYF | TGCAGTGCTAGTATGGTGCAGGGTCGCCCTTTGACCCAGTACTTC
TRBD1 | . | TRBJ1-1 | TRBV4-2 | CASSTRQGLPEAFF | TGTGCCAGCAGCACCCGACAGGGGCTCCCTGAAGCTTTCTTT
TRBD2 | . | TRBJ2-3 | TRBV3-1/TRBV3-2 | CASSQRGLAGGPGDTQYF | TGTGCCAGCAGCCAACGGGGACTAGCGGGGGGCCCTGGAGATACGCAGTATTTT
. | few | TRBJ1-1 | TRBV12-3/TRBV12-4 | CASSLWLPEAFF | TGTGCCAGCAGTTTATGGCTCCCTGAAGCTTTCTTT
. | . | TRBJ2-5 | TRBV5-1 | CASSPGGETQYF | TGCGCCAGCAGCCCGGGCGGGGAGACCCAGTACTTC
TRBD1 | . | TRBJ2-3 | TRBV5-1 | CASSPGQINTDTQYF | TGCGCCAGCAGCCCGGGACAGATTAACACAGATACGCAGTATTTT
. | . | TRBJ2-1 | TRBV11-2 | CASSLGLGGRRAQFF | TGTGCCAGCAGCTTAGGGCTGGGGGGGCGACGCGCGCAGTTCTTC
. | . | TRBJ1-5 | TRBV19 | CASSIEGHQGQPQHF | TGTGCCAGTAGTATAGAGGGGCATCAAGGTCAGCCCCAGCATTTT
. | . | TRBJ2-3 | TRBV11-3 | CASSLSGGTTDTQYF | TGTGCCAGCAGCTTATCAGGGGGGACCACAGATACGCAGTATTTT
TRBD1 | . | TRBJ1-1 | TRBV3-1/TRBV3-2 | CASSPGQGWGTEAFF | TGTGCCAGCAGCCCGGGACAGGGATGGGGCACTGAAGCTTTCTTT
TRBD2 | . | TRBJ2-7 | TRBV6-1 | CASSVREGVPFYEQYF | TGTGCCAGCAGTGTTAGGGAGGGCGTCCCGTTCTACGAGCAGTACTTC
. | . | TRBJ1-2 | TRBV19 | CASRTDHTIGYTF | TGTGCCAGTCGGACAGATCATACTATCGGCTACACCTTC
TRBD1 | . | TRBJ2-5 | TRBV5-1 | CASSSGTATQETQYF | TGCGCCAGCAGCTCCGGGACAGCCACCCAAGAGACCCAGTACTTC
. | . | TRBJ2-7 | TRBV5-1 | CASSRPRGSEQYF | TGCGCCAGCAGCAGACCCAGGGGCAGCGAGCAGTACTTC
TRBD2 | few | TRBJ2-5 | TRBV5-6 | CASSFFGLAGGNQETQYF | TGTGCCAGCAGCTTCTTTGGACTAGCGGGAGGGAACCAAGAGACCCAGTACTTC
. | . | TRBJ1-5 | TRBV2 | CASSLRGYSNQPQHF | TGTGCCAGCAGTCTCAGGGGCTATAGCAATCAGCCCCAGCATTTT
TRBD1 | few | TRBJ1-2 | TRBV7-2 | CASSFNQGDYGYTF | TGTGCCAGCAGCTTCAATCAGGGGGACTATGGCTACACCTTC
TRBD1 | . | TRBJ2-1 | TRBV29-1 | CSVQTGVKLNEQFF | TGCAGCGTGCAAACAGGGGTAAAATTGAATGAGCAGTTCTTC
TRBD1 | . | TRBJ2-2 | TRBV24-1 | CATSKGQGGPGELFF | TGTGCCACCAGTAAAGGACAGGGCGGTCCCGGGGAGCTGTTTTTT
TRBD1 | . | TRBJ1-2 | TRBV28 | CASTISRGVVYGYTF | TGTGCCAGCACCATCTCCAGGGGGGTCGTTTATGGCTACACCTTC
. | . | TRBJ2-7 | TRBV12-3/TRBV12-4 | CASRLAGRYEQYF | TGTGCCAGCAGGCTGGCAGGGAGGTACGAGCAGTACTTC
. | . | TRBJ2-5 | TRBV6-2/TRBV6-3 | CASSFGTLLQYF | TGTGCCAGCAGTTTCGGGACTTTGCTCCAGTACTTC
. | . | TRBJ1-3 | TRBV6-5 | CASSPTRNSGNTIYF | TGTGCCAGCAGCCCGACACGGAACTCTGGAAACACCATATATTTT
TRBD1 | . | TRBJ1-2 | TRBV3-1/TRBV3-2 | CASSQDFRTGEGGHYGYTF | TGTGCCAGCAGCCAAGATTTTAGGACAGGGGAAGGTGGTCACTATGGCTACACCTTC
. | . | TRBJ1-1 | TRBV7-2 | CASSFRFGGTEAFF | TGTGCCAGCAGCTTCAGGTTCGGAGGCACTGAAGCTTTCTTT
. | . | TRBJ2-2 | TRBV11-3 | CASSLQSVTGELFF | TGTGCCAGCAGCTTACAGAGCGTCACCGGGGAGCTGTTTTTT
TRBD1 | . | TRBJ1-2 | TRBV15 | CATSGGQGSYGYTF | TGTGCCACCAGCGGCGGACAGGGGAGCTATGGCTACACCTTC
. | . | TRBJ2-1 | TRBV7-3 | CASKPAQNSYNEQFF | TGTGCCAGCAAGCCGGCACAGAACTCCTACAATGAGCAGTTCTTC
. | . | TRBJ1-1 | TRBV10-3 | CAISVTQGTEAFF | TGTGCCATCAGCGTAACACAGGGAACTGAAGCTTTCTTT
. | . | TRBJ1-2 | TRBV9 | CASSLERGYTF | TGTGCCAGCAGCCTAGAACGGGGCTACACCTTC
. | . | TRBJ1-2 | TRBV6-5 | CASYPREGLSGGYTF | TGTGCCAGCTACCCACGGGAAGGACTGAGTGGTGGCTACACCTTC
TRBD2 | . | TRBJ2-3 | TRBV7-2 | CASSGGVSTQYF | TGTGCCAGCAGCGGGGGGGTTAGCACGCAGTATTTT
. | . | TRBJ2-5 | TRBV15 | CATSSSGVGETQYF | TGTGCCACCAGCAGTTCGGGGGTTGGGGAGACCCAGTACTTC
. | . | TRBJ1-4 | TRBV19 | CASSIGQGTNEKLFF | TGTGCCAGTAGTATAGGCCAGGGAACTAATGAAAAACTGTTTTTT
TRBD1 | . | TRBJ2-7 | TRBV19 | CASSTQGAYEQYF | TGTGCCAGTAGTACTCAGGGGGCGTACGAGCAGTACTTC
TRBD2 | . | TRBJ2-5 | TRBV12-3/TRBV12-4 | CASSIAGGGTQYF | TGTGCCAGCAGTATAGCGGGAGGAGGGACCCAGTACTTC
TRBD2 | . | TRBJ2-4 | TRBV10-2 | CASSVAGGVTRIAKNIQYF | TGCGCCAGCAGTGTAGCGGGGGGGGTCACGCGGATAGCCAAAAACATTCAGTACTTC
. | . | TRBJ1-6 | TRBV25-1 | CASSDPYYNSPLHF | TGTGCCAGCAGTGATCCCTACTATAATTCACCCCTCCACTTT
TRBD1 | . | TRBJ2-5 | TRBV10-1 | CASSDSRRGKVETQYF | TGCGCCAGCAGCGACTCTCGCAGGGGGAAGGTAGAGACCCAGTACTTC
TRBD1 | . | TRBJ1-5 | TRBV28 | CASRDRLNNQPQHF | TGTGCCAGCAGGGACAGGTTAAACAATCAGCCCCAGCATTTT
. | . | TRBJ1-1 | TRBV6-1 | CASSESFYRASLNTEAFF | TGTGCCAGCAGTGAAAGTTTCTACAGGGCTTCCTTGAACACTGAAGCTTTCTTT
TRBD1 | . | TRBJ2-2 | TRBV19 | CASMIVGQGYGELFF | TGTGCCAGTATGATTGTGGGACAGGGTTACGGGGAGCTGTTTTTT